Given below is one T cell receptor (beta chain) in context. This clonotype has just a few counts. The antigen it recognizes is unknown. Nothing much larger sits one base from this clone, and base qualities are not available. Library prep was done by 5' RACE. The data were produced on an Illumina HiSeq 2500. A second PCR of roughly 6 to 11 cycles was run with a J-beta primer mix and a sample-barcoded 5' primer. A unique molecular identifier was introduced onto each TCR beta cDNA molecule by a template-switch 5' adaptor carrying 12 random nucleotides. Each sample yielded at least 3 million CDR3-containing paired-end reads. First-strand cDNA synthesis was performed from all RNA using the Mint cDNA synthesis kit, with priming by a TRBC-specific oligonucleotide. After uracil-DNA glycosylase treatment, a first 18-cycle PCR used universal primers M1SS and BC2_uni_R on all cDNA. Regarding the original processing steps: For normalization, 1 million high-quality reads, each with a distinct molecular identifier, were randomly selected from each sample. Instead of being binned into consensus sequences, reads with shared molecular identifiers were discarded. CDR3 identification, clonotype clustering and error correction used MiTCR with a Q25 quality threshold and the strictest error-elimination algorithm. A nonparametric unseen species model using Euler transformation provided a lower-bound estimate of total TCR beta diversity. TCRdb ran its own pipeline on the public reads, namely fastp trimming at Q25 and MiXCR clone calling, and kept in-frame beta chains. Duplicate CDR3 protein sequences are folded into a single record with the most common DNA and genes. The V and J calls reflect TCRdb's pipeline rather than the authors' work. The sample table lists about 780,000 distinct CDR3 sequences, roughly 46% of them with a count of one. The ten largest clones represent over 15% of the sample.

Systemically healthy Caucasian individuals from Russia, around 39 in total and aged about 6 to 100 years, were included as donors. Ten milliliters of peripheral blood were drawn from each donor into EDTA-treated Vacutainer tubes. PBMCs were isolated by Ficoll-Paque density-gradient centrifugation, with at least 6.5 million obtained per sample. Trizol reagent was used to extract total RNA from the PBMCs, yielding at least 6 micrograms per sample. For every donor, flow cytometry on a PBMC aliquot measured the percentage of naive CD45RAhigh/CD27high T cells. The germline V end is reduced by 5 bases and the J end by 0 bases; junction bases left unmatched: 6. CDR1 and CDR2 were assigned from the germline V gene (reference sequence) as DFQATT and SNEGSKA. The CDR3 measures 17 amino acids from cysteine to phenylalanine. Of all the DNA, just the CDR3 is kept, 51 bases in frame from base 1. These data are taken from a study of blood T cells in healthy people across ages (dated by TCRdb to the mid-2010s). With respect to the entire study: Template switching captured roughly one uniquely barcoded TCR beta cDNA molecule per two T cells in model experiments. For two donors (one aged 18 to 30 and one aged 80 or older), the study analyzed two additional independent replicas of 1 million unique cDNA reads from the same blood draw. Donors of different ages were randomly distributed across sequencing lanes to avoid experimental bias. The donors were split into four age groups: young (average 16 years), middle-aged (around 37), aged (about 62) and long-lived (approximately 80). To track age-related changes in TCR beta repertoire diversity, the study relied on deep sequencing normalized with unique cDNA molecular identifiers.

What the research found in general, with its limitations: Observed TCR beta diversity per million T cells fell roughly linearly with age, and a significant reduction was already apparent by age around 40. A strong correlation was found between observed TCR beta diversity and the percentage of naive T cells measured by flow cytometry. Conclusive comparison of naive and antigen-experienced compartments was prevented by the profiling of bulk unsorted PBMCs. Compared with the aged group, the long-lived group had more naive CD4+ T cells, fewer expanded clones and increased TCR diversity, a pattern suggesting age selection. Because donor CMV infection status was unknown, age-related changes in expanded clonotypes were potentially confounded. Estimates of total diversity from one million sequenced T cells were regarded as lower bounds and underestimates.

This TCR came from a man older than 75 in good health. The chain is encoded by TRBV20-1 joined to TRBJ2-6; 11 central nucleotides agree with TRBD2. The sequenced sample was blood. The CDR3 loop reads CSALGLAGFSGANVLTF. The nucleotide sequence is TGCAGTGCTCTCGGACTAGCGGGCTTCTCTGGGGCCAACGTCCTGACTTTC.